The 24 T cell receptor beta chains listed next were all sequenced from one sample in a study of graft-versus-host responses after intestinal transplantation. Libraries were prepared by immunoSEQ multiplex PCR; TCRdb keeps only in-frame clonotypes and omits some of them. The repertoire holds 80,000 or so clones, around 92% seen once, with approximately 0.7% in the top ten. The input for sequencing was PBMCs, taken 98 days after intestinal transplantation. The receptors were sampled from a human patient who received an intestinal transplant, so some T cells may come from the graft donor.

The J gene is TRBJ2-1, the V gene TRBV6-5; 7 nucleotides align to TRBD1. Germline lookup yields CDR1 MNHEY and CDR2 SVGAGI. CDR3 size: 14 residues. The V and J ends lost 4 bases and 3 bases, in that order; junction bases with no gene match: 3. CDR3 sequence reads: CASSFRQGYNEQFF. In nucleotides, the CDR3 is TGTGCCAGCAGTTTCCGACAGGGCTACAATGAGCAGTTCTTC.

The rearrangement uses TRBV6-1 and TRBJ2-5, with 11 bases that match TRBD2. The V gene's germline CDR1 is MNHNS and CDR2 SASEGT. This CDR3 is built from 13 residues. J was trimmed by 5 bases and V by 9 bases; bases with no gene match: 5. This CDR3 is CASIAGGGETQYF. In nucleotides, the CDR3 is TGTGCCAGTATAGCGGGAGGGGGCGAGACCCAGTACTTC.

About this clone itself: The same CDR3 is also encoded by other DNA sequences in this sample. V gene TRBV7-9 combines with J gene TRBJ2-2; D gene uncertain. This CDR3 comprises 14 residues. V shed 5 bases and J shed 0 bases, with 7 bases lying between them. Germline V gene sequence: CDR1 SEHNR, CDR2 FQNEAQ (reference sequence). This CDR3 is CASSSTANTGELFF. In DNA, the CDR3 is TGTGCCAGCAGCAGCACGGCGAACACCGGGGAGCTGTTTTTT. The variable domain in full, with the rest retrieved from reference TRBV7-9 and TRBJ2-2, is DTGVSQNPRHKITKRGQNVTFRCDPISEHNRLYWYRQTLGQGPEFLTYFQNEAQLEKSRLLSDRFSAERPKGSFSTLEIQRTEQGDSAMYLCASSSTANTGELFFGEGSRLTVL.

The rearrangement links TRBV7-4 to TRBJ2-1; the match to TRBD2 covers 12 bases. Losses at the gene ends were 5 bases for V and 4 bases for J; bases not matched to a gene: 6. Germline loops: CDR1 SGHVT, CDR2 SQSDAQ. This CDR3 is 16 amino acids long. The CDR3 here is CASSPGLAGRYNEQFF. CDR3 in DNA: TGTGCCAGCAGCCCCGGACTAGCGGGGAGATACAATGAGCAGTTCTTC.

The chain is built from TRBV19 and TRBJ2-7, with 9 bases that match TRBD1. The CDR3 has 15 amino acids. Germline assignment: CDR1 LNHDA and CDR2 SQIVND (reference sequence). With V trimmed by 3 bases and J by 3 bases, 6 bases remained unmatched. DNA for the CDR3: TGTGCCAGTAGTATTCCTGGACAGGGGCACTACGAGCAGTACTTC. Translation: CASSIPGQGHYEQYF.

This chain uses TRBV10-3 with TRBJ1-1; no reliable D call. Germline lookup yields CDR1 ENHRY and CDR2 SYGVKD. V was shortened by 6 bases and J by 2 bases, with 7 bases between the two germline ends. The CDR3 has 12 amino acids. The CDR3 sequence is CAISPRNTEAFF. CDR3 in DNA: TGTGCCATCAGCCCCCGAAACACTGAAGCTTTCTTT.

This chain joins TRBV29-1 and TRBJ2-1, with D perhaps matching TRBD2 (5 bases). Trimming stripped 6 bases from V and 10 bases from J, with 10 bases between. Germline V CDR1 and CDR2: SQVTM, ANQGSEA. There are 10 residues in the CDR3. The CDR3 DNA sequence: TGCAGCGTCGTATGGAGGGAGCAGTTCTTC. Translating gives CSVVWREQFF.

In nucleotides, the CDR3 is TGTGCCAGCAGTGGAGGGGCTGGAAACACCATATATTTT. Translation: CASSGGAGNTIYF. The J gene is TRBJ1-3, the V gene TRBV6-5, with D possibly matching TRBD1 (5 bases). V shed 5 bases and J shed 2 bases, with 7 bases lying between them. The CDR3 has 13 residues. Germline lookup yields CDR1 MNHEY and CDR2 SVGAGI.

This sequence joins TRBV5-1 and TRBJ2-5, with D maybe TRBD2 (6 bases). Trimming stripped 2 bases from V and 3 bases from J, with 8 bases between. Germline V gene lookup returns CDR1 SGHRS and CDR2 YFSETQ. The CDR3 covers 13 residues. This chain's CDR3 is CASSFGGEETQYF. In DNA, the CDR3 is TGCGCCAGCAGCTTCGGAGGGGAAGAGACCCAGTACTTC.

V is TRBV6-5 and J is TRBJ2-7, with 7 positions matching TRBD1. From germline, CDR1 is MNHEY and CDR2 SVGAGI. The CDR3 length is 15 residues. Trimming at V came to 1 base and at J to 2 bases, leaving 5 bases not matched to a gene. CDR3: CASSYLGQVTYEQYF. CDR3 sequence (DNA): TGTGCCAGCAGTTACTTAGGACAGGTTACCTACGAGCAGTACTTC.

This clone was detected once. The chain combines TRBV7-9 with TRBJ1-2; 8 bases line up with TRBD1. CDR1 and CDR2 from the germline V gene are SEHNR and FQNEAQ (reference sequence). V lost 1 base, J lost 5 bases, and 9 bases stayed unmatched. The CDR3 extends over 16 amino acids. The CDR3 loop reads CASSLVQGALLYGYTF. DNA for the CDR3: TGTGCCAGCAGCTTAGTCCAGGGGGCGCTTTTATATGGCTACACCTTC.

The chain uses TRBV30 and TRBJ1-1, with D tentatively TRBD1 (5 bases). With 2 bases removed from V and 4 bases from J, the gap between germline ends came to 8 bases. The CDR3 has 12 amino acids. Looked up from germline, CDR1 is GTSNPN and CDR2 is SVGIG (reference sequence). CDR3 residues: CAWSWGGTEAFF. The CDR3 region has the DNA TGTGCCTGGAGTTGGGGGGGCACTGAAGCTTTCTTT.

V is TRBV6-1 and J is TRBJ2-6, with D unclear. Per germline, CDR1 MNHNS and CDR2 SASEGT. The CDR3 runs 17 residues. The V end was cut by 0 bases, the J end by 0 bases, with 9 bases between. DNA for the CDR3: TGTGCCAGCAGTGAAGCAATCTCTCTCTCTGGGGCCAACGTCCTGACTTTC. Translating gives CASSEAISLSGANVLTF.

The chain couples TRBV10-3 to TRBJ1-3; 8 bases line up with TRBD1. The CDR3 consists of 17 residues. Trimming took 2 bases from V and 0 from J; bases not matched to a gene: 6. The germline V gene has CDR1 ENHRY and CDR2 SYGVKD. CDR3 nucleotides: TGTGCCATCAGTGAGACTTGGACAGGGAGCTCTGGAAACACCATATATTTT. Amino acid sequence: CAISETWTGSSGNTIYF.

This chain joins TRBV5-5 and TRBJ2-7, with unresolved D. This CDR3 has 13 residues. Germline V gene sequence: CDR1 SGHKS, CDR2 YYEKEE (reference sequence). Trimming took off 2 bases at V and 2 bases at J, with 8 bases between the two ends. CDR3 sequence reads: CASSFGRTYEQYF. In DNA form, the CDR3 reads TGTGCCAGCAGCTTCGGACGGACCTACGAGCAGTACTTC. Combining the CDR3 with reference TRBV5-5 and TRBJ2-7 gives the whole variable domain DAGVTQSPTHLIKTRGQQVTLRCSPISGHKSVSWYQQVLGQGPQFIFQYYEKEERGRGNFPDRFSARQFPNYSSELNVNALLLGDSALYLCASSFGRTYEQYFGPGTRLTVT.

The chain couples TRBV2 to TRBJ2-2; D unclear. Germline lookup yields CDR1 SNHLY and CDR2 FYNNEI. CDR3 length: 14 residues. V lost 1 base to trimming and J lost 8 bases, with 11 bases between them. Here the CDR3 DNA reads TGTGCCAGCAGTGAAGAAAGTAGTCCGGGGGAGCTGTTTTTT. Protein: CASSEESSPGELFF.

This chain links TRBV21-1 with TRBJ2-6. TRBV21-1 is deemed a pseudogene. The CDR3 is 16 residues long. CDR3 in amino acids: CASSKGQASGANVLTF. DNA of the CDR3: TGTGCCAGCAGCAAAGGGCAAGCCTCTGGGGCCAACGTCCTGACTTTC.

The V and J genes are TRBV7-8 and TRBJ2-7; the D is unclear. The germline V and J ends were trimmed by 4 bases and 6 bases, with 13 bases remaining between them. CDR1 SGHVS and CDR2 FQNEAQ come from the germline V gene. CDR3 length equals 13 residues. The CDR3 coding sequence is TGTGCCAGCAGCTCGAGGACCGCCACCGAGCAGTACTTC. This sequence encodes CASSSRTATEQYF.

The chain recombines TRBV29-1 with TRBJ2-5, with 7 nucleotides matching TRBD1. This CDR3 spans 12 amino acids. Germline V gene sequence: CDR1 SQVTM, CDR2 ANQGSEA. The junction had 3 bases not matched to a gene; V was cut back by 7 bases and J by 1 base. CDR3 protein: CSARQGQETQYF. For the CDR3, the DNA is TGCAGCGCCCGACAGGGCCAAGAGACCCAGTACTTC.

The gene calls are TRBV5-1 and TRBJ2-7, with 10 bases identical to TRBD1. The CDR3 contains 14 residues. The germline V gene encodes CDR1 SGHRS and CDR2 YFSETQ. V lost 3 bases, J lost 2 bases, and 2 bases stayed unmatched. CDR3 nucleotide sequence: TGCGCCAGCAGCTCGACAGGGGGCGCCTACGAGCAGTACTTC. As protein: CASSSTGGAYEQYF.

This sequence joins TRBV7-9 and TRBJ1-1, with TRBD1 matching over 8 bases. Germline CDR1 SEHNR, CDR2 FQNEAQ (reference sequence). This CDR3 spans 15 amino acids. The V and J ends lost 0 bases and 5 bases, in that order; junction bases with no gene match: 5. The CDR3 sequence is CASSLAGQGGTEAFF. In DNA form, the CDR3 reads TGTGCCAGCAGCTTAGCAGGACAGGGTGGTACTGAAGCTTTCTTT.

The chain has TRBV19 and TRBJ1-1; D might be TRBD1 (6 bases). The V gene lost 5 bases and the J gene lost 5 bases, with 18 bases spanning the gap. Germline values: CDR1 LNHDA, CDR2 SQIVND (reference sequence). CDR3 length: 15 residues. CDR3 sequence (DNA): TGTGCCAGTAGTGAACTCAGGGGTGGTTGGACTGAAGCTTTCTTT. Translation gives CASSELRGGWTEAFF.

This chain uses TRBV4-1 with TRBJ2-7; TRBD1 aligns across 7 bases. From germline, CDR1 is MGHRA and CDR2 YSYEKL. The ends lost 0 bases at V and 3 bases at J; junction bases unmatched: 2. The CDR3 consists of 14 residues. The CDR3 nucleotides are TGCGCCAGCAGCCAAGAGGGACAGAGCTACGAGCAGTACTTC. Its translation: CASSQEGQSYEQYF.

V gene TRBV7-9 combines with J gene TRBJ2-6; 9 bases map to TRBD1. Germline V CDR1 and CDR2: SEHNR, FQNEAQ (reference sequence). The CDR3 runs 15 residues. V lost 5 bases to trimming and J lost 2 bases; unmatched junction nucleotides: 1. CDR3: CASSRQGAGANVLTF. CDR3 DNA: TGTGCCAGCAGCCGACAGGGGGCTGGGGCCAACGTCCTGACTTTC.